The 7 T cell receptor beta chains below were found in one sample sequenced in a study of tumor-infiltrating lymphocytes in primary liver carcinoma. Both RNA and DNA were isolated together from about 19-30 mg of bulk tissue that had not been sorted. TCR beta cDNA came from about 450 ng total RNA, primed with a constant-region primer. Three rounds of nested multiplex PCR with slightly modified ARM-PCR produced TCR beta libraries. The first two PCR rounds, approximately 10 cycles each, used TRBV1-TRBV30 forward primers and a C-beta reverse primer. MiXCR, applied by TCRdb to the multiplex PCR reads, yields one record per CDR3 protein. Of just over 20,000 distinct CDR3 sequences in the sample, around three quarters were seen once. Sequenced: liver tumor tissue from sampling region 4. The subset is: tumor region T4, right-lateral pole. The receptors derive from a woman aged 25 to 45 with primary liver carcinoma and hepatitis B virus infection.

The chain is built from TRBV13 and TRBJ1-1, with D possibly TRBD1 on 5 matching bases. The V gene lost 5 bases and the J gene lost 4 bases, with 23 bases spanning the gap. Germline-derived CDR1 and CDR2 are PRHDT and FYEKMQ (reference sequence). The CDR3 totals 17 residues. The CDR3 DNA reads TGTGCCAGCAGCACAGGAGGGTTTGGTATTAGGGGCACTGAAGCTTTCTTT. Amino acid sequence: CASSTGGFGIRGTEAFF.

Only one count was recorded for this clonotype. Compared with germline, one end of the junction differs, possibly owing to a read error. The chain joins TRBV10-3 to TRBJ2-1; 10 nucleotides match TRBD2. The CDR3 has 16 amino acids. Looked up from germline, CDR1 is ENHRY and CDR2 is SYGVKD. CDR3 amino acids: CAISESLAGAYNEQFF. For the CDR3, the DNA is TGCGCCATCAGTGAGTCGCTAGCGGGAGCCTACAATGAGCAGTTCTTC.

This chain links TRBV11-2 with TRBJ1-1; 7 bases are a match to TRBD1. The CDR3 consists of 20 residues. CDR1 is SGHAT and CDR2 is FQNNGV in the germline V gene. As DNA, the CDR3 is TGTGCTTGCAGCGCTCGGGACAGTGGGCGCAAGAGGTTGAGTAACACTGAAGCTTTCTTT. Its translation: CACSARDSGRKRLSNTEAFF.

This clonotype was detected once. At one of its ends the junction is not consistent with the germline gene, which may arise from a read error. The chain is built from TRBV10-3 and TRBJ1-3; D is uncertain. This CDR3 has 14 amino acids. Germline lookup yields CDR1 ENHRY and CDR2 SYGVKD. Written as DNA, the CDR3 is TGTGCCATCAGTGAGTCAGTTTCTGGAAACACTATATGTTTC. It specifies CAISESVSGNTICF.

For this clonotype: Lacking the conserved final phenylalanine or tryptophan, this CDR3 likely reflects a read error. The chain has TRBV6-5 and TRBJ2-5, with TRBD1 identical over 7 bases. Germline assignment: CDR1 MNHEY and CDR2 SVGAGI. After removal of 5 bases from V and 7 bases from J, the junction contained 7 bases not matched to a gene. CDR3 size: 13 residues. The CDR3 protein is CASSTDRELTQYL. DNA of the CDR3: TGTGCCAGCAGTACAGACAGGGAGCTGACCCAGTACTTA.

As concerns this clonotype: The CDR3 ends on some other residue instead of the conserved phenylalanine or tryptophan, so this is likely a read error. The chain has TRBV6-1 and TRBJ1-5; D might be TRBD1 (5 bases). This CDR3 has 15 residues. Germline CDR1 reads MNHNS; CDR2 reads SASEGT. Here the CDR3 reads CASSGEWGINQPQHS. The CDR3 DNA reads as TGTGCCAGCAGTGGAGAATGGGGGATCAATCAGCCACAGCATTCT.

In the case of this clonotype: One end of the junction does not line up with germline, which may come from a read error. V and J are TRBV14 and TRBJ1-1; perhaps TRBD1 as D (5 bases). Germline V gives CDR1 SGHDN, CDR2 FVKESK. The CDR3 has 14 amino acids. As DNA, the CDR3 is TGTGCCATCAGCCCCCGGGGGATGAACACTGAAGCTTTCTTT. Residues: CAISPRGMNTEAFF.